These 25 T cell receptor beta chains were sequenced from one sample in a study of blood T cell repertoires in COVID-19 (dated by TCRdb to the early 2020s). The protocol used for the library was the immunoSEQ multiplex PCR assay. Here the immuneACCESS table is served through TCRdb, limited to in-frame sequences with V and J called. Missing clones are a known gap in these copies; in checked studies unresolved V genes cover under half, and the rest lacks a known reason. In this sample the table shows 130,000 or so clones, about 86% of which occur a single time. Of the sample, 2% to 3% falls within the top ten clones. The specimen was PBMCs or T cells enriched from blood (not recorded which). The source is a man between 35 and 55 years old with acute COVID-19.

The chain employs TRBV30 and TRBJ2-7; 10 bases are a match to TRBD1. CDR1 is GTSNPN, CDR2 SVGIG, per germline (reference sequence). V was pared by 1 base and J by 4 bases, with 4 bases of the junction left unmatched. The CDR3 contains 14 residues. The CDR3 sequence is CAWSASGQGYEQYF. The CDR3 coding sequence is TGTGCCTGGAGTGCCTCGGGACAGGGGTACGAGCAGTACTTC.

The chain is built from TRBV27 and TRBJ2-3; possible D gene TRBD2, 5 bases. The germline gives CDR1 MNHEY, CDR2 SMNVEV (reference sequence). The CDR3 length is 12 residues. Trimming removed 7 bases from V and 4 bases from J, with 9 bases in between. The CDR3 nucleotides read TGTGCCAGCATCGGACTTTCAGATACGCAGTATTTT. Its translation: CASIGLSDTQYF.

The rearrangement joins TRBV19 to TRBJ2-7, with D possibly being TRBD2 (5 bases). V was trimmed by 5 bases and J by 2 bases, leaving 10 bases between them. CDR3 length: 13 residues. Germline values: CDR1 LNHDA, CDR2 SQIVND (reference sequence). DNA of the CDR3: TGTGCCAGTAGTCGTGCGCGGGCCTACGAGCAGTACTTC. Translated: CASSRARAYEQYF.

The chain has TRBV19 and TRBJ1-4, with TRBD1 identical over 7 bases. The length of the CDR3 is 15 residues. Trimming cost V 3 bases and J 2 bases; bases outside gene matches: 3. Looked up from germline, CDR1 is LNHDA and CDR2 is SQIVND (reference sequence). The CDR3 sequence is CASSILGQTNEKLFF. CDR3 DNA: TGTGCCAGTAGTATCCTGGGACAGACTAATGAAAAACTGTTTTTT. The whole variable domain, filled in from reference TRBV19 and TRBJ1-4, reads DGGITQSPKYLFRKEGQNVTLSCEQNLNHDAMYWYRQDPGQGLRLIYYSQIVNDFQKGDIAEGYSVSREKKESFPLTVTSAQKNPTAFYLCASSILGQTNEKLFFGSGTQLSVL.

The chain recombines TRBV19 with TRBJ2-3; perhaps TRBD2 as D (5 bases). Trimming took 6 bases from V and 5 from J, leaving 12 bases between them. Germline V CDR1 and CDR2: LNHDA, SQIVND (reference sequence). The CDR3 is made up of 13 amino acids. As DNA, the CDR3 is TGTGCCAGTAGAGGACTGTTGGTAGATACGCAGTATTTT. It translates to CASRGLLVDTQYF.

The chain joins TRBV2 to TRBJ2-1; TRBD2 aligns across 8 bases. The germline V gene encodes CDR1 SNHLY and CDR2 FYNNEI. The CDR3 is made up of 13 amino acids. V was pared by 8 bases and J by 4 bases, with 4 bases of the junction left unmatched. CDR3 coding DNA: TGTGCCAGCTTGCGGGGGGAGTACAATGAGCAGTTCTTC. This translates into CASLRGEYNEQFF.

The chain couples TRBV24-1 to TRBJ2-3, with 11 positions matching TRBD1. CDR1 and CDR2 (germline): KGHDR, SFDVKD. The ends lost 7 bases at V and 4 bases at J; junction bases unmatched: 6. The CDR3 sequence is 15 residues long. CDR3 nucleotides: TGTGCCACCAGCGCCCGGGACAGGGGGGCAGATACGCAGTATTTT. This sequence encodes CATSARDRGADTQYF.

V and J are TRBV13 and TRBJ2-2; 7 bases map to TRBD1. The junction had 8 bases not matched to a gene; V was cut back by 10 bases and J by 6 bases. The CDR3 has 13 amino acids. From germline, CDR1 is PRHDT and CDR2 FYEKMQ (reference sequence). As DNA, the CDR3 is TGTGCCAAAAGGGGGCGAGGGGCCGGGGAGCTGTTTTTT. Translation: CAKRGRGAGELFF.

The CDR3 DNA reads as TGTGCCAGCAGCTTGGGACGCGGGACTTTCACAGATACGCAGTATTTT. This encodes CASSLGRGTFTDTQYF. V usage is TRBV5-6 and J usage is TRBJ2-3; a possible D gene is TRBD2 (6 bases). The CDR3 runs 16 residues. V lost 0 bases, J lost 2 bases, and 13 bases lay in between. CDR1 is SGHDT, CDR2 YYEEEE, per germline.

The chain has TRBV11-2 and TRBJ1-2; 7 nucleotides line up with TRBD1. This CDR3 is 17 amino acids long. The V and J ends lost 1 base and 6 bases, in that order; junction bases with no gene match: 14. The germline gives CDR1 SGHAT, CDR2 FQNNGV. CDR3 DNA sequence: TGTGCCAGCAGCTTAGTCTCGAAGGGGGCGGTGGCCAATGGCTACACCTTC. As protein: CASSLVSKGAVANGYTF.

The CDR3 DNA follows: TGCAGCAGACATCGCTCTGGAAACACCATATATTTT. Translating gives CSRHRSGNTIYF. The chain recombines TRBV29-1 with TRBJ1-3; D is undetermined. The V end was cut by 8 bases, the J end by 0 bases, with 8 bases between. This CDR3 is built from 12 residues. Germline CDR1 and CDR2: SQVTM and ANQGSEA.

The rearrangement uses TRBV12-3 or TRBV12-4 and TRBJ1-1; D is undetermined. V lost 6 bases to trimming and J lost 2 bases, with 10 bases between them. The CDR3 extends over 13 amino acids. The CDR3: CASSSGENTEAFF. CDR3 DNA: TGTGCCAGCAGCTCCGGGGAAAACACTGAAGCTTTCTTT.

The rearrangement joins TRBV19 to TRBJ2-2, with D maybe TRBD2 (5 bases). This CDR3 contains 16 residues. The germline V gene has CDR1 LNHDA and CDR2 SQIVND (reference sequence). Between the trimmed V and J ends, which lost 2 bases and 0 bases, there was a span of 10 bases. CDR3 sequence: CASSIIAGANTGELFF. DNA of the CDR3: TGTGCCAGTAGTATAATCGCGGGTGCGAACACCGGGGAGCTGTTTTTT.

The CDR3 DNA sequence: TGTGCCAGCAGCGTAGAGGGGTCTGGAAACACCATATATTTT. Amino acids: CASSVEGSGNTIYF. The rearrangement joins TRBV9 to TRBJ1-3; tentative D call: TRBD1 (5 bases). Germline V gene sequence: CDR1 SGDLS, CDR2 YYNGEE. Trimming pared 0 bases from V and 1 base from J, leaving 5 bases between. The CDR3 extends over 14 amino acids.

The chain carries TRBV9 and TRBJ2-3, with a possible D match to TRBD2 (5 bases). There are 15 residues in the CDR3. V lost 0 bases, J lost 2 bases, and 10 bases lay in between. Looked up from germline, CDR1 is SGDLS and CDR2 is YYNGEE. The CDR3 sequence is CASSVVAGPTDTQYF. The CDR3 DNA follows: TGTGCCAGCAGCGTAGTGGCGGGCCCCACAGATACGCAGTATTTT.

The chain combines TRBV30 with TRBJ2-3, with a weak D call TRBD2 (6 bases). The V end was cut by 4 bases, the J end by 0 bases, with 11 bases between. The CDR3 totals 14 residues. Germline V gene sequence: CDR1 GTSNPN, CDR2 SVGIG (reference sequence). The CDR3 protein is CAWTAGTSTDTQYF. CDR3 DNA sequence: TGTGCCTGGACCGCCGGGACTAGCACAGATACGCAGTATTTT. The full variable domain, in which reference TRBV30 and TRBJ2-3 provide the parts outside the CDR3, is SQTIHQWPATLVQPVGSPLSLECTVEGTSNPNLYWYRQAAGRGLQLLFYSVGIGQISSEVPQNLSASRPQDRQFILSSKKLLLSDSGFYLCAWTAGTSTDTQYFGPGTRLTVL.

The chain carries TRBV19 and TRBJ1-1; unclear D gene. Germline V gene lookup returns CDR1 LNHDA and CDR2 SQIVND (reference sequence). Deletions cut 3 bases from V and 6 bases from J, with 8 bases between. The CDR3 is 12 amino acids. CDR3 coding DNA: TGTGCCAGTAGTATTGGGCAGTCTGAAGCTTTCTTT. Its translation: CASSIGQSEAFF.

The V and J genes are TRBV5-1 and TRBJ2-7; D ambiguous. The CDR3 runs to 16 residues. V was pared by 1 base and J by 2 bases, with 16 bases between. Germline V CDR1 and CDR2: SGHRS, YFSETQ. The CDR3 reads CASSLSLAEDPYEQYF. The CDR3 DNA is TGCGCCAGCAGCTTGTCCCTGGCAGAGGATCCCTACGAGCAGTACTTC.

The chain combines TRBV7-6 with TRBJ2-5; 8 nucleotides align to TRBD1. V shed 5 bases, J shed 4 bases, and the junction held 6 bases outside the gene matches. The CDR3 runs 14 residues. Looked up from germline, CDR1 is SGHVS and CDR2 is FNYEAQ. The CDR3 region is CASSAHRGAETQYF. The CDR3 region has the DNA TGTGCCAGCAGCGCGCACAGGGGGGCAGAGACCCAGTACTTC.

V usage is TRBV5-6 and J usage is TRBJ2-7; maybe TRBD1 (6 bases). This CDR3 is built from 13 residues. The germline V and J ends were trimmed by 1 base and 3 bases, with 8 bases remaining between them. Germline lookup yields CDR1 SGHDT and CDR2 YYEEEE. CDR3 sequence (DNA): TGTGCCAGCAGCTTGTTCAGGGGCTACGAGCAGTACTTC. Translating gives CASSLFRGYEQYF.

This chain connects TRBV30 to TRBJ1-1; D ambiguous. CDR1 and CDR2 from the germline V gene are GTSNPN and SVGIG (reference sequence). V lost 4 bases and J 5 bases, leaving 14 bases between the germline ends. The length of the CDR3 is 13 residues. For the CDR3, the DNA is TGTGCCTGGAATCTCAATACCCGGACTGAAGCTTTCTTT. Amino acid sequence: CAWNLNTRTEAFF.

This clone was picked up a small number of times. The V and J genes are TRBV29-1 and TRBJ1-1; no definite D call. Trimming removed 8 bases from V and 1 base from J, with 8 bases in between. Per the germline V gene, CDR1 is SQVTM and CDR2 is ANQGSEA. This CDR3 is 11 amino acids long. CDR3 sequence reads: CSSVGNTEAFF. CDR3 coding DNA: TGCAGCTCGGTCGGGAACACTGAAGCTTTCTTT.

This chain links TRBV28 with TRBJ1-5; D unresolved. Per germline, CDR1 MDHEN and CDR2 SYDVKM. V lost 10 bases to trimming and J lost 0 bases, with 7 bases between them. The CDR3 spans 12 residues. The CDR3 loop is CATEPSNQPQHF. As DNA, the CDR3 is TGTGCCACCGAGCCTAGCAATCAGCCCCAGCATTTT.

V usage is TRBV3-1 (or the pseudogene TRBV3-2) and J usage is TRBJ1-2, with D possibly matching TRBD1 (6 bases). V lost 1 base, J lost 5 bases, and 11 bases lay in between. The CDR3 spans 14 residues. The germline CDR1 and CDR2 sequences are LGHDT and YNNKEL (reference sequence). CDR3 nucleotide sequence: TGTGCCAGCAGCCAAGCAGAACAGGGATATGGCTACACCTTC. Encoded protein: CASSQAEQGYGYTF.

The J gene is TRBJ1-4, the V gene TRBV28; 9 bases match TRBD1. There are 16 residues in the CDR3. The V gene end was trimmed by 7 bases and the J gene end by 3 bases; junction bases not matched to a gene: 9. From germline, CDR1 is MDHEN and CDR2 SYDVKM. The CDR3 loop is CASKPSGTGPNEKLFF. Written as DNA, the CDR3 is TGTGCCAGCAAGCCGTCGGGGACAGGGCCTAATGAAAAACTGTTTTTT.